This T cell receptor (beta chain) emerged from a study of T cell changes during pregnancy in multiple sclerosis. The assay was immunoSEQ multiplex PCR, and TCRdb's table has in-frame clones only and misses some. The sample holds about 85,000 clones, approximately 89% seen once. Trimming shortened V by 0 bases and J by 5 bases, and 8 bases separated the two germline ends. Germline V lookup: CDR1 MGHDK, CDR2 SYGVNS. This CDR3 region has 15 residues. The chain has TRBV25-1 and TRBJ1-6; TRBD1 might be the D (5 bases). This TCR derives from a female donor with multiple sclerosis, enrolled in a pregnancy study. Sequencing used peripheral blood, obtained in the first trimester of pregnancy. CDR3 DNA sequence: TGTGCCAGCAGTGAATATGGGGGGGATAATTCACCCCTCCACTTT. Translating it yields CASSEYGGDNSPLHF. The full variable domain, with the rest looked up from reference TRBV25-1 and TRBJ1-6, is EADIYQTPRYLVIGTGKKITLECSQTMGHDKMYWYQQDPGMELHLIHYSYGVNSTEKGDLSSESTVSRIRTEHFPLTLESARPSHTSQYLCASSEYGGDNSPLHFGNGTRLTVT.